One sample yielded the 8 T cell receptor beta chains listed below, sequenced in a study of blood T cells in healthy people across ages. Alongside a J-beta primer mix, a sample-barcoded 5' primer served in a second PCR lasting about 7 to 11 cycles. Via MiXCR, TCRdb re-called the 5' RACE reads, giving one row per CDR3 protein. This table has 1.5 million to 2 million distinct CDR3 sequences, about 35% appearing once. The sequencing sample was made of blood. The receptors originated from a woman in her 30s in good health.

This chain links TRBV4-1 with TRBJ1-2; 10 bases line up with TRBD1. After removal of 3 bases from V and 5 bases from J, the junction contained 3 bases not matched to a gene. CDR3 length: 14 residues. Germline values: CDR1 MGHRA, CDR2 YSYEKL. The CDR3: CASSQGDRGYGYTF. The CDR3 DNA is TGCGCCAGCAGCCAGGGGGACAGGGGTTATGGCTACACCTTC.

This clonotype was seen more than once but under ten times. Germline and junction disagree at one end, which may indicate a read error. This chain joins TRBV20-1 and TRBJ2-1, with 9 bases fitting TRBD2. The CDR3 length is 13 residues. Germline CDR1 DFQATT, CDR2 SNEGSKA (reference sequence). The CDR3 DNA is TGCAGTGCTACTAGCGGGGTCTACAATGGGCAGTTCTTC. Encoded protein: CSATSGVYNGQFF.

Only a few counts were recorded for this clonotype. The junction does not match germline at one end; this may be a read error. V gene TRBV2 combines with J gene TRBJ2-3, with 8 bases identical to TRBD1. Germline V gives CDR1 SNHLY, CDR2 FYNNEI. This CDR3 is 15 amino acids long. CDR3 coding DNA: TGTGCCAGCAGGATTGGACAGGGATACACAGATGCGCAGTATTTT. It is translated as CASRIGQGYTDAQYF. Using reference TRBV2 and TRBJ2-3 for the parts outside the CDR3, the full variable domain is EPEVTQTPSHQVTQMGQEVILRCVPISNHLYFYWYRQILGQKVEFLVSFYNNEISEKSEIFDDQFSVERPDGSNFTLKIRSTKLEDSAMYFCASRIGQGYTDAQYFGPGTRLTVL.

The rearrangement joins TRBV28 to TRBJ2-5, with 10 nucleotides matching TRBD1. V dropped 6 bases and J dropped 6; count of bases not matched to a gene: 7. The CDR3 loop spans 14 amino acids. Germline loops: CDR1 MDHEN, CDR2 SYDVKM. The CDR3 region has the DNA TGTGCCAGCAGCTCGGGACAGGGGATGAAGACCCAGTACTTC. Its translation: CASSSGQGMKTQYF.

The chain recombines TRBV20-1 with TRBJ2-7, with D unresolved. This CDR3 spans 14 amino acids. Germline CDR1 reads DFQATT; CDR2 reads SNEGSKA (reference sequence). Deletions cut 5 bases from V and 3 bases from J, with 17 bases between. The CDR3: CSAFSSCGNYEQYF. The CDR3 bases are TGCAGTGCTTTTTCCTCCTGTGGGAACTACGAGCAGTACTTC.

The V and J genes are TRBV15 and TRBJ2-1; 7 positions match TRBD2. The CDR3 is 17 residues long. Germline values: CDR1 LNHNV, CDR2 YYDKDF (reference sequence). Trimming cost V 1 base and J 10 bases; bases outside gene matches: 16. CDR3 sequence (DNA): TGTGCCACCAGCAGAGTACTGGCTAGCGGACTGTGGGGGGAGCAGTTCTTC. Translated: CATSRVLASGLWGEQFF.

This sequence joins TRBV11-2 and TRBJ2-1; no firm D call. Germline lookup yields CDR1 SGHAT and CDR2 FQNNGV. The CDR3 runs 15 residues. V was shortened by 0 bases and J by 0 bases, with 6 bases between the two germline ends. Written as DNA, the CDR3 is TGTGCCAGCAGCTTAGAAGCCTTCTCCTACAATGAGCAGTTCTTC. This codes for CASSLEAFSYNEQFF. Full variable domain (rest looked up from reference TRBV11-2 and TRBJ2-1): EAGVAQSPRYKIIEKRQSVAFWCNPISGHATLYWYQQILGQGPKLLIQFQNNGVVDDSQLPKDRFSAERLKGVDSTLKIQPAKLEDSAVYLCASSLEAFSYNEQFFGPGTRLTVL.

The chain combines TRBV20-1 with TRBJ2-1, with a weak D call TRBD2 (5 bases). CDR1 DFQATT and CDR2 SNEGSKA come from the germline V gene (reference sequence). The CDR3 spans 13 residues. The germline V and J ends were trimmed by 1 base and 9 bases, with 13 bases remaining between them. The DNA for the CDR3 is TGCAGTGCTAGAGGATCGGGAACCCGTGAGCAGTTCTTC. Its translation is CSARGSGTREQFF.